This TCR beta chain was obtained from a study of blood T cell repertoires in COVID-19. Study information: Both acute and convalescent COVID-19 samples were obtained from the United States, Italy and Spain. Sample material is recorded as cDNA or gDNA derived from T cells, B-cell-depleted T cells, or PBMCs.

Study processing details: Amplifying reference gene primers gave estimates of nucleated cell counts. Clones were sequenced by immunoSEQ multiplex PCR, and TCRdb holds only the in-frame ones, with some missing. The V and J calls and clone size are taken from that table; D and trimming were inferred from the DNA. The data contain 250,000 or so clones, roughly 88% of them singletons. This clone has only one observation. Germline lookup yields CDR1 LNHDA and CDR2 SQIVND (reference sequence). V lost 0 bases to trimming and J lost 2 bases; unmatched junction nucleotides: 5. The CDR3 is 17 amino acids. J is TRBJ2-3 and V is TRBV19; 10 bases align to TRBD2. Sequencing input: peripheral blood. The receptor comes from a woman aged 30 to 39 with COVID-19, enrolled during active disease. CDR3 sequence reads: CASSIDGLAAFTDTQYF. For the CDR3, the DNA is TGTGCCAGTAGTATAGATGGACTAGCGGCCTTCACAGATACGCAGTATTTT.